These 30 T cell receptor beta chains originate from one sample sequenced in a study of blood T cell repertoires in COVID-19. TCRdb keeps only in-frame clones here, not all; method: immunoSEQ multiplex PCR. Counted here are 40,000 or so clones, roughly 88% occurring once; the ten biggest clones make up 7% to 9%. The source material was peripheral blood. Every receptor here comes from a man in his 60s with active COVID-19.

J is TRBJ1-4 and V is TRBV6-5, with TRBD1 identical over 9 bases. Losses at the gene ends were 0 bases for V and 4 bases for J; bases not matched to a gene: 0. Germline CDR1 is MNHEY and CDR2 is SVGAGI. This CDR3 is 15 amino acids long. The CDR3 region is CASSYSGQGNEKLFF. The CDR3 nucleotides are TGTGCCAGCAGTTACTCGGGACAGGGTAATGAAAAACTGTTTTTT.

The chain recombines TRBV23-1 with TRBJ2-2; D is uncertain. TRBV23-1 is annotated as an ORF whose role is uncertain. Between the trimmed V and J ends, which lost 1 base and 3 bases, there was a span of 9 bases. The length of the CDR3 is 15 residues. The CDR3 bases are TGCGCCAGCAGTCAATTCGGTGCTGACACCGGGGAGCTGTTTTTT. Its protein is CASSQFGADTGELFF.

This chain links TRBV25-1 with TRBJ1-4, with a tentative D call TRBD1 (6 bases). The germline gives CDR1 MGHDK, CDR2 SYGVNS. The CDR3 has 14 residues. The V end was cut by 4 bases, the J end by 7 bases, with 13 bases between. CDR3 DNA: TGTGCCAGCAGTGGAGGGGGGGCAGGTGAAAAACTGTTTTTT. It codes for CASSGGGAGEKLFF.

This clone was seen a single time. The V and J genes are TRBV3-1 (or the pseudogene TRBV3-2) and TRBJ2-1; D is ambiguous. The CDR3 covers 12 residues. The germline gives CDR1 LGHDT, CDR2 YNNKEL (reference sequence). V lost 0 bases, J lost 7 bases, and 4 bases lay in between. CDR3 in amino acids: CASSQDPNEQFF. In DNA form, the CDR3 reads TGTGCCAGCAGCCAAGACCCAAATGAGCAGTTCTTC.

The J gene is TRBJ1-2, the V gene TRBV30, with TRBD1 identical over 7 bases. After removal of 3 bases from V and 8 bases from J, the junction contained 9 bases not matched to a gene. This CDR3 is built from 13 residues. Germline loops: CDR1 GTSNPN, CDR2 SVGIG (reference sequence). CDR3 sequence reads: CAWSTSRGKGYTF. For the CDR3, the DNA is TGTGCCTGGAGCACCAGCAGGGGGAAAGGCTACACCTTC.

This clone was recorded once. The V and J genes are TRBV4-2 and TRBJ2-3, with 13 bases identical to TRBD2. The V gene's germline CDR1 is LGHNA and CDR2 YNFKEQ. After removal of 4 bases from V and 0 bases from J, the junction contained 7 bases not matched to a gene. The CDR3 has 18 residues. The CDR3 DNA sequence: TGTGCCAGCAGCCGAGGACTAGCGGGAGCCGGTAGCACAGATACGCAGTATTTT. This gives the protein CASSRGLAGAGSTDTQYF.

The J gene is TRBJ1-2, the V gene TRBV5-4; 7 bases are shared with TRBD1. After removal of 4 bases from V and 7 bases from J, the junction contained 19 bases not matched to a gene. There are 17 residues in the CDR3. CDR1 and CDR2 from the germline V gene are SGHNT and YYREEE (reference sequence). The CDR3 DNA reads TGTGCCAGCAGCCCGGCAATGCAGGGGGTAGATATTCGTGGCTACACCTTC. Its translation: CASSPAMQGVDIRGYTF.

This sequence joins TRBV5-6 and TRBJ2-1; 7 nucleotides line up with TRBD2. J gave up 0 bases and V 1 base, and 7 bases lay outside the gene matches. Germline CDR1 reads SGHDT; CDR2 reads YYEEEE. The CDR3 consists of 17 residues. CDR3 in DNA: TGTGCCAGCAGCTTGTCCCCTAGCGGAGGCTCCTACAATGAGCAGTTCTTC. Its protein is CASSLSPSGGSYNEQFF. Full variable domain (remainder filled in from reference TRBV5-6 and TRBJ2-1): DAGVTQSPTHLIKTRGQQVTLRCSPKSGHDTVSWYQQALGQGPQFIFQYYEEEERQRGNFPDRFSGHQFPNYSSELNVNALLLGDSALYLCASSLSPSGGSYNEQFFGPGTRLTVL.

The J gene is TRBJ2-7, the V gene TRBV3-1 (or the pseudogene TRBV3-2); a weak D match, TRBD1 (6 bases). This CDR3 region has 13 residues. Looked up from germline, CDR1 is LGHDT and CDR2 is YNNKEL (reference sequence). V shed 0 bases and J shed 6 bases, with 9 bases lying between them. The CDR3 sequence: CASSQDRGGEQYF. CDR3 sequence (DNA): TGTGCCAGCAGCCAAGACAGGGGCGGCGAGCAGTACTTC.

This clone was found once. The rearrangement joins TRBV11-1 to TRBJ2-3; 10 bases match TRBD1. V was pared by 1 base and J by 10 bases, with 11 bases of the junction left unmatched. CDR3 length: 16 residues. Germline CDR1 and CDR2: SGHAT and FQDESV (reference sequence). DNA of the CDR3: TGTGCCAGCAGCTTAGGCCGGGACAGGGGTTGGTTGGCGCAGTATTTT. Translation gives CASSLGRDRGWLAQYF.

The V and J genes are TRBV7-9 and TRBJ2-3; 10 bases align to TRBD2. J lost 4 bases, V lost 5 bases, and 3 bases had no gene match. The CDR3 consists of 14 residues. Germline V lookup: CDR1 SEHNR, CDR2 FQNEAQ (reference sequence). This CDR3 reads CASSMLAGADTQYF. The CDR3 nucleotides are TGTGCCAGCAGCATGCTAGCGGGAGCAGATACGCAGTATTTT. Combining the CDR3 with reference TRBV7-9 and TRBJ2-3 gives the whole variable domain DTGVSQNPRHKITKRGQNVTFRCDPISEHNRLYWYRQTLGQGPEFLTYFQNEAQLEKSRLLSDRFSAERPKGSFSTLEIQRTEQGDSAMYLCASSMLAGADTQYFGPGTRLTVL.

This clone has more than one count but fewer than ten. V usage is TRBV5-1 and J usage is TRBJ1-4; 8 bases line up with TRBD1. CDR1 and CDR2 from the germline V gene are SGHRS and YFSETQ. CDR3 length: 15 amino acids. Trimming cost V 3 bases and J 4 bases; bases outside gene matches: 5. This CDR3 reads CASSSATGVNEKLFF. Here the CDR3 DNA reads TGCGCCAGCAGCTCGGCGACAGGGGTTAATGAAAAACTGTTTTTT.

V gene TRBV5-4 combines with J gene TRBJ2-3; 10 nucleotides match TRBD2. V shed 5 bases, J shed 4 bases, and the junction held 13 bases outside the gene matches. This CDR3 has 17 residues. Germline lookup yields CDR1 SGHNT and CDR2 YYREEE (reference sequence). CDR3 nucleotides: TGTGCCAGCAGGGCCGGCCTAGCGGGAGTATTTTCAGATACGCAGTATTTT. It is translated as CASRAGLAGVFSDTQYF.

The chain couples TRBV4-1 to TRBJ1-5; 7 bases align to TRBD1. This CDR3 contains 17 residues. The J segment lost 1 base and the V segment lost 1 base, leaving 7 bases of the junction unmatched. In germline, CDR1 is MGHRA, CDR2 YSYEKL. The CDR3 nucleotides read TGCGCCAGCAGCCAAGGTTTGAGGGGGCGAAGCAATCAGCCCCAGCATTTT. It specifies CASSQGLRGRSNQPQHF.

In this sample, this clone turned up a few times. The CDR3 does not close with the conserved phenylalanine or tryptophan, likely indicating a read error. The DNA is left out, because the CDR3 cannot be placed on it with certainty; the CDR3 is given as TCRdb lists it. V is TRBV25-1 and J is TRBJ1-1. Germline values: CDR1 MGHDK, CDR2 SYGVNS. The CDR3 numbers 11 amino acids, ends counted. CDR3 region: CASSESTGLIV.

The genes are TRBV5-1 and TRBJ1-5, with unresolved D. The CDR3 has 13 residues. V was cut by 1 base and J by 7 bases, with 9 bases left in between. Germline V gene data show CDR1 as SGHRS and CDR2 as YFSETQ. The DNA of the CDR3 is TGCGCCAGCAGCTTGATGCCAGGCCAGCCCCAGCATTTT. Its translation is CASSLMPGQPQHF.

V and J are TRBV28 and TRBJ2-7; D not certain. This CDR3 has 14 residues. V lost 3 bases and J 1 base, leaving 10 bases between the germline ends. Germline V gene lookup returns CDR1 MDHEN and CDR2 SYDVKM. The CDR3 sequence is CASSFFRSSYEQYF. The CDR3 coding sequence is TGTGCCAGCAGTTTTTTTAGGAGTTCCTACGAGCAGTACTTC.

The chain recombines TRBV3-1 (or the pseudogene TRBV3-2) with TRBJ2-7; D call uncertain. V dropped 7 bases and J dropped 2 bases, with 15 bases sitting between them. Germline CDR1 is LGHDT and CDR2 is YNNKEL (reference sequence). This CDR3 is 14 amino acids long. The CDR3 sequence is CASTFLASAYEQYF. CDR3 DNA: TGTGCCAGCACCTTTTTAGCCTCCGCCTACGAGCAGTACTTC.

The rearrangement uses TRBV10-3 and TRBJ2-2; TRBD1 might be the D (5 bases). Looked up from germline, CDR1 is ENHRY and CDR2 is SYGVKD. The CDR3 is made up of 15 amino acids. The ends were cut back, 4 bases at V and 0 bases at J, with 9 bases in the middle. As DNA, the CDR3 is TGTGCCATCAGTGTAGGGGAATCGAACACCGGGGAGCTGTTTTTT. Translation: CAISVGESNTGELFF.

The CDR3 loop reads CASSGQGTSYEQYF. In DNA form, the CDR3 reads TGTGCCAGCAGCGGACAGGGGACCTCCTACGAGCAGTACTTC. The J gene is TRBJ2-7, the V gene TRBV6-5; 9 bases fit TRBD1. Germline V gene lookup returns CDR1 MNHEY and CDR2 SVGAGI. Trimming at V came to 6 bases and at J to 0 bases, leaving 3 bases not matched to a gene. CDR3 length equals 14 residues.

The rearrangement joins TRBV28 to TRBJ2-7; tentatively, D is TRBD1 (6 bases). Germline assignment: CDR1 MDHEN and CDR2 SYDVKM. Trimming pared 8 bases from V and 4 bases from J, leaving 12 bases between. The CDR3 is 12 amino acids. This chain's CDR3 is CASGRGYYEQYF. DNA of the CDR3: TGTGCCAGCGGCAGGGGCTATTACGAGCAGTACTTC.

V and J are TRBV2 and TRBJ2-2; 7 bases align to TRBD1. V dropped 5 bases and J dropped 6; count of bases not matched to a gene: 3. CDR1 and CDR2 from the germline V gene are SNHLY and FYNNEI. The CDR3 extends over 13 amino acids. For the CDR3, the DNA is TGTGCCAGCAGTATTGACAGGGCCGGGGAGCTGTTTTTT. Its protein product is CASSIDRAGELFF.

DNA for the CDR3: TGTGCCAGCAGCTTTGAGACAGGGTATCTCGAGCAGTACTTC. It is translated as CASSFETGYLEQYF. The rearrangement uses TRBV5-5 and TRBJ2-7, with 7 bases that match TRBD1. This CDR3 has 14 amino acids. Unmatched junction bases numbered 8, after V lost 2 bases and J lost 6 bases. Looked up from germline, CDR1 is SGHKS and CDR2 is YYEKEE (reference sequence). The whole variable domain, remainder taken from reference TRBV5-5 and TRBJ2-7, is DAGVTQSPTHLIKTRGQQVTLRCSPISGHKSVSWYQQVLGQGPQFIFQYYEKEERGRGNFPDRFSARQFPNYSSELNVNALLLGDSALYLCASSFETGYLEQYFGPGTRLTVT.

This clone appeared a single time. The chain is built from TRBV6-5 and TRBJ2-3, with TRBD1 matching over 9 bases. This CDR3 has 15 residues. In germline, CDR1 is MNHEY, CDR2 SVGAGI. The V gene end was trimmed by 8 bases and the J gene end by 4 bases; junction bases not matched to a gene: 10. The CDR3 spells CASLDPGQGSDTQYF. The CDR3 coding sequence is TGTGCCAGCCTTGACCCGGGACAGGGTTCAGATACGCAGTATTTT.

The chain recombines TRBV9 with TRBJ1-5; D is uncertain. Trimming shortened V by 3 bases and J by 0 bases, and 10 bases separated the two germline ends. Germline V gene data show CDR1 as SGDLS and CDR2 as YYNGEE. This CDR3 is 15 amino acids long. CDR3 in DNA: TGTGCCAGCAGCGCGGCGGGAGATAGCAATCAGCCCCAGCATTTT. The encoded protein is CASSAAGDSNQPQHF.

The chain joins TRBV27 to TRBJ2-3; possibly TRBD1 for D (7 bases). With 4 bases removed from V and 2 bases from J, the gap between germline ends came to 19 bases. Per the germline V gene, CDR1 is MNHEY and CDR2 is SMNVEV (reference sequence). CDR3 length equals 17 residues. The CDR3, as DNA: TGTGCCAGCAGTTCAGGCAGGGGGGAGGCATTCACAGATACGCAGTATTTT. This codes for CASSSGRGEAFTDTQYF.

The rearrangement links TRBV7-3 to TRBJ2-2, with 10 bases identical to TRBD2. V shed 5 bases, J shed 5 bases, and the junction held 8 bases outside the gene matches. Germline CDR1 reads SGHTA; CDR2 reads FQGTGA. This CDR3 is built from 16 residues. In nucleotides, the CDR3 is TGTGCCAGCAGCCTCCCTAGCGGGAGAGGAACCGGGGAGCTGTTTTTT. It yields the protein CASSLPSGRGTGELFF.

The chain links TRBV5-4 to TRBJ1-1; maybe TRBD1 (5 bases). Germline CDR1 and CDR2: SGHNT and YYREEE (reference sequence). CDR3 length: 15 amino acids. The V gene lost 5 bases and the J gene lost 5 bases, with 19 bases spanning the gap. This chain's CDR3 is CASRHKPGRLTEAFF. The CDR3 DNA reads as TGTGCCAGCAGGCATAAACCAGGGAGGTTGACTGAAGCTTTCTTT.

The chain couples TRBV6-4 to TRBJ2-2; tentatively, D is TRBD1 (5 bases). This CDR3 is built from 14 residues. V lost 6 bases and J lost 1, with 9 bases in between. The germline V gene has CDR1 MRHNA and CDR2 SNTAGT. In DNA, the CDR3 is TGTGCCAGCAGCCTGACAGAGAACACCGGGGAGCTGTTTTTT. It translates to CASSLTENTGELFF.

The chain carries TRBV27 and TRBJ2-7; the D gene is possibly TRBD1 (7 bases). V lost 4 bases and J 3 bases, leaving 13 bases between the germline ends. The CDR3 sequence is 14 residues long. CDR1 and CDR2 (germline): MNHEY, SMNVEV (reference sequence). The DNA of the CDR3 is TGTGCCAGCAGTTGGGCGGGACAGATCTACGAGCAGTACTTC. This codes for CASSWAGQIYEQYF.